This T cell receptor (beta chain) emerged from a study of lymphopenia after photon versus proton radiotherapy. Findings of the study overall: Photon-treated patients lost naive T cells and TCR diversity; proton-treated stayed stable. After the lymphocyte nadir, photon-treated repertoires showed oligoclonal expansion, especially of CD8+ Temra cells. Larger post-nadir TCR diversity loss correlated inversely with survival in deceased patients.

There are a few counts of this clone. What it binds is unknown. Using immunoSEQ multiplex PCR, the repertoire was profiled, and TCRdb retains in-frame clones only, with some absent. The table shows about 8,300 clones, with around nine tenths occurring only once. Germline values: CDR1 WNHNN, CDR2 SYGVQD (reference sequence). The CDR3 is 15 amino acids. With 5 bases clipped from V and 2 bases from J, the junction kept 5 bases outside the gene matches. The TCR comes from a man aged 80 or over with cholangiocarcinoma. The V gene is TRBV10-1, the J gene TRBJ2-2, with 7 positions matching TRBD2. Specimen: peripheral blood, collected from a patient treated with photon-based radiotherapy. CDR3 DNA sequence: TGCGCCAGCAGTAAGGGACTATTCAACACCGGGGAGCTGTTTTTT. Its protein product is CASSKGLFNTGELFF.